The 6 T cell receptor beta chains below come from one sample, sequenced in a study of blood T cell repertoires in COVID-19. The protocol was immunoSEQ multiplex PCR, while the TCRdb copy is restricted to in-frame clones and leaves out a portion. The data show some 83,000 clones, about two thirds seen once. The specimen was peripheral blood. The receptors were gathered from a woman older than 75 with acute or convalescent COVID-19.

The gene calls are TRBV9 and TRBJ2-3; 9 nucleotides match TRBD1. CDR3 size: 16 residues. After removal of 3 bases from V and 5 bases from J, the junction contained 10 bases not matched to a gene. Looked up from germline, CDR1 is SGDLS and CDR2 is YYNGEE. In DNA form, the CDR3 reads TGTGCCAGCAGCGCCGGAGGGACAGGGTGGATAGATACGCAGTATTTT. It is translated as CASSAGGTGWIDTQYF.

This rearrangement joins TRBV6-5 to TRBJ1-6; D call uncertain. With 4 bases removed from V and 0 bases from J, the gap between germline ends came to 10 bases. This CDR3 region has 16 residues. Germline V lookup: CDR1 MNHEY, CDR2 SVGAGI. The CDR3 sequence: CASSLDYSSYNSPLHF. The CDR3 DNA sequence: TGTGCCAGCAGTTTAGACTATAGCTCCTATAATTCACCCCTCCACTTT.

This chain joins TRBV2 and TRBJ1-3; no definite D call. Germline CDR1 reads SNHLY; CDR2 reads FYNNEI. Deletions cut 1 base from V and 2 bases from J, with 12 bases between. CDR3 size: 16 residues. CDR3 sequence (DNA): TGTGCCAGCAGTGAAGGGCCACCCGGGGCTGGAAACACCATATATTTT. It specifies CASSEGPPGAGNTIYF.

CDR3 DNA sequence: TGCGCCAGCAGCCAAGTCCCAGGGCCCTACGAGCAGTACTTC. This gives the protein CASSQVPGPYEQYF. The gene calls are TRBV4-1 and TRBJ2-7, with a weak D call TRBD1 (5 bases). This CDR3 spans 14 amino acids. Germline CDR1 reads MGHRA; CDR2 reads YSYEKL. The V and J ends lost 1 base and 2 bases respectively, with 9 bases between them.

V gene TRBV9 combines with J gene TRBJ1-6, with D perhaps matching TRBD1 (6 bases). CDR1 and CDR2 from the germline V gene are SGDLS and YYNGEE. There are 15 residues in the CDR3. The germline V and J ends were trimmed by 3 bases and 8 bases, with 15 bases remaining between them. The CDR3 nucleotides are TGTGCCAGCAGCGCCGAACAGGGTCGTGATTCACCCCTCCACTTT. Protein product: CASSAEQGRDSPLHF. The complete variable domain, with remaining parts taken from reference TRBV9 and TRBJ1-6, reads DSGVTQTPKHLITATGQRVTLRCSPRSGDLSVYWYQQSLDQGLQFLIQYYNGEERAKGNILERFSAQQFPDLHSELNLSSLELGDSALYFCASSAEQGRDSPLHFGNGTRLTVT.

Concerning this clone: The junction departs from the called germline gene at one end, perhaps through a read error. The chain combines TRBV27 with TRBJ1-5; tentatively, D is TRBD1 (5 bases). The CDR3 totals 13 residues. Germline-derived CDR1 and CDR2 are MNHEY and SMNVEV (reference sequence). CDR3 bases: TGTGCCAGCAGTTTATCAGGGGTCCAGCCCCGGCATTTT. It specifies CASSLSGVQPRHF.